This T cell receptor beta chain was observed in a study of metastatic and nonmetastatic thyroid tumors. Study-level findings and limits: Malignant tumors reportedly showed significantly higher TCR beta diversity than benign nodules in both blood and tumor.

Thyroid surgery was performed in patients who had received no treatment beforehand. This clone was seen more than once but under ten times. Its cognate antigen is unknown. A much larger clone differs from this one at a single base, so this may be a read error. Other DNA sequences in this sample translate to the same CDR3. Through MiXCR, TCRdb re-clonotyped the PCR reads. The table records around 30,000 clones, 10% to 15% of them present only once. The CDR3 contains 14 residues. With 9 bases clipped from V and 4 bases from J, the junction kept 10 bases outside the gene matches. Germline V gene data show CDR1 as MDHEN and CDR2 as SYDVKM.

This sequence originates from a female donor with papillary thyroid cancer or a benign thyroid nodule (not recorded which). Some clones in this sample may be carry-over from other donors' samples. This chain uses TRBV28 with TRBJ2-3; 7 bases are shared with TRBD2. Sequencing input: blood. The CDR3 DNA is TGTGCCAGTAGCCCGATAGCGGGTCCAGATACGCAGTATTTT. This sequence encodes CASSPIAGPDTQYF. The full variable domain, its missing parts supplied by reference TRBV28 and TRBJ2-3, is DVKVTQSSRYLVKRTGEKVFLECVQDMDHENMFWYRQDPGLGLRLIYFSYDVKMKEKGDIPEGYSVSREKKERFSLILESASTNQTSMYLCASSPIAGPDTQYFGPGTRLTVL.